These 32 T cell receptor beta chains were sequenced from one sample in a study of CD8 T cells in ankylosing spondylitis. For these TCRs, the target antigens are not known. In TCRdb, the 5' RACE reads were re-called with MiXCR into one record per CDR3 protein. The sample includes 200,000 to 250,000 distinct CDR3 sequences, more than 5.5% seen only once; the top ten take about 14%. The study, taken as a whole, reports: Characteristic of ankylosing spondylitis blood, it appeared, was a TCR beta motif comprising fewer than 10 highly homologous variants.

The sequenced sample was blood, either unsorted or a sorted T cell fraction (not recorded which). The receptors derive from a male donor with ankylosing spondylitis.

This clonotype was seen many times. This chain joins TRBV4-3 and TRBJ2-7; possibly TRBD2 for D (5 bases). The CDR3 is made up of 16 amino acids. Between the trimmed V and J ends, which lost 1 base and 5 bases, there was a span of 18 bases. CDR1 and CDR2 from the germline V gene are LGHNA and YSLEER. The CDR3 sequence: CASSQGTGGSRDEQYF. The CDR3 nucleotides read TGCGCCAGCAGCCAAGGGACTGGCGGCTCCCGGGACGAGCAGTACTTC.

This clonotype was found many times. The rearrangement joins TRBV10-3 to TRBJ2-7, with 11 nucleotides matching TRBD2. This CDR3 comprises 14 residues. Germline V gives CDR1 ENHRY, CDR2 SYGVKD. The junction had 1 base not matched to a gene; V was cut back by 2 bases and J by 4 bases. The CDR3 DNA reads TGTGCCATCAGTGAGACTAGCGGGAGTTACGAGCAGTACTTC. This sequence encodes CAISETSGSYEQYF.

This clonotype occurred many times. The V call is TRBV9, the J call TRBJ2-2, with a possible D match to TRBD1 (6 bases). V lost 0 bases to trimming and J lost 6 bases, with 9 bases between them. Germline V gene sequence: CDR1 SGDLS, CDR2 YYNGEE. The length of the CDR3 is 14 residues. The CDR3 loop is CASSVVTGPGELFF. In nucleotides, the CDR3 is TGTGCCAGCAGCGTAGTAACAGGGCCCGGGGAGCTGTTTTTT.

Many counts were recorded for this clonotype. The V call is TRBV9, the J call TRBJ2-3; TRBD2 is a possible D gene (5 bases). V was cut by 5 bases and J by 2 bases, with 6 bases left in between. Germline assignment: CDR1 SGDLS and CDR2 YYNGEE. CDR3 length: 12 amino acids. The CDR3 DNA sequence: TGTGCCAGCAGGGGAGACACAGATACGCAGTATTTT. Encoded protein: CASRGDTDTQYF.

The chain has TRBV4-1 and TRBJ1-1, with D tentatively TRBD1 (6 bases). The V gene's germline CDR1 is MGHRA and CDR2 YSYEKL. This CDR3 spans 17 amino acids. Trimming cost V 0 bases and J 0 bases, with 14 bases left between them. The DNA for the CDR3 is TGCGCCAGCAGCCAAGACCAGGGGTCCTCTATGAACACTGAAGCTTTCTTT. Amino acid sequence: CASSQDQGSSMNTEAFF.

This clonotype was seen only a few times. The V gene is TRBV4-3, the J gene TRBJ1-2, with 12 positions matching TRBD1. The CDR3 contains 15 residues. J was trimmed by 3 bases and V by 3 bases; bases with no gene match: 2. Germline CDR1 LGHNA, CDR2 YSLEER. The CDR3 spells CASSHGTGGDYGYTF. The CDR3 DNA reads TGCGCCAGCAGCCACGGGACAGGGGGCGACTATGGCTACACCTTC.

This chain links TRBV4-2 with TRBJ2-7, with 9 bases lining up with TRBD1. The length of the CDR3 is 13 residues. The V gene's germline CDR1 is LGHNA and CDR2 YNFKEQ. V lost 4 bases to trimming and J lost 6 bases; unmatched junction nucleotides: 4. CDR3 DNA sequence: TGTGCCAGCAGCCCTACAGGGGGCCGCGAGCAGTACTTC. Protein sequence: CASSPTGGREQYF.

At least ten counts were recorded for this clonotype. This chain joins TRBV6-5 and TRBJ1-2; perhaps TRBD1 as D (6 bases). The CDR3 is 16 residues long. Between the trimmed V and J ends, which lost 2 bases and 0 bases, there was a span of 13 bases. Looked up from germline, CDR1 is MNHEY and CDR2 is SVGAGI. DNA of the CDR3: TGTGCCAGCAGTTACCTAGGGGGGGGTCCTAACTATGGCTACACCTTC. Its protein is CASSYLGGGPNYGYTF.

Ten or more counts support this clonotype. This rearrangement joins TRBV7-2 to TRBJ1-2; possible D gene TRBD1, 6 bases. This CDR3 is built from 17 residues. CDR1 and CDR2 from the germline V gene are SGHTA and FQGNSA. Trimming pared 0 bases from V and 1 base from J, leaving 15 bases between. CDR3 amino acids: CASSLALGHRFNYGYTF. In DNA form, the CDR3 reads TGTGCCAGCAGCTTAGCTCTGGGACATCGATTTAACTATGGCTACACCTTC.

In this sample, this clonotype turned up many times. The J gene is TRBJ2-3, the V gene TRBV5-1, with D unresolved. The length of the CDR3 is 11 residues. Trimming took off 3 bases at V and 9 bases at J, with 8 bases between the two ends. Germline-derived CDR1 and CDR2 are SGHRS and YFSETQ. CDR3 DNA sequence: TGCGCCAGCAGCTCAGTCGGAACGCAGTATTTT. It encodes CASSSVGTQYF.

This clonotype showed up many times. This CDR3 reads CASSQEGQGGRQYF. DNA of the CDR3: TGTGCCAGCAGCCAAGAAGGTCAGGGGGGCCGGCAGTACTTC. The V and J genes are TRBV3-1 and TRBJ2-7; possible D gene TRBD1, 7 bases. Per the germline V gene, CDR1 is LGHDT and CDR2 is YNNKEL (reference sequence). The ends were cut back, 0 bases at V and 9 bases at J, with 15 bases in the middle. The CDR3 totals 14 residues.

This clonotype has a count of ten or more. The rearrangement joins TRBV10-3 to TRBJ1-1; weak D call: TRBD1 (6 bases). V lost 1 base and J lost 5, with 23 bases in between. The CDR3 totals 18 residues. CDR1 ENHRY and CDR2 SYGVKD come from the germline V gene. CDR3 nucleotide sequence: TGTGCCATCAGTGAGTTTCTCTTTGGTCGACAGGAGGGAACTGAAGCTTTCTTT. Protein: CAISEFLFGRQEGTEAFF.

This clonotype was counted ten times or more. The chain has TRBV12-3 or TRBV12-4 and TRBJ1-5; no firm D call. V was pared by 8 bases and J by 0 bases, with 5 bases between. The CDR3 is 12 residues long. The CDR3 protein is CASVSSNQPQHF. The CDR3 DNA follows: TGTGCCAGCGTTTCTAGCAATCAGCCCCAGCATTTT.

This chain links TRBV9 with TRBJ2-6; D not certain. This CDR3 spans 16 amino acids. V dropped 1 base and J dropped 3 bases, with 11 bases sitting between them. Looked up from germline, CDR1 is SGDLS and CDR2 is YYNGEE. Here the CDR3 reads CASSVKALGGANVLTF. The CDR3, as DNA: TGTGCCAGCAGCGTAAAGGCTCTAGGTGGGGCCAACGTCCTGACTTTC. Full variable domain (rest looked up from reference TRBV9 and TRBJ2-6): DSGVTQTPKHLITATGQRVTLRCSPRSGDLSVYWYQQSLDQGLQFLIQYYNGEERAKGNILERFSAQQFPDLHSELNLSSLELGDSALYFCASSVKALGGANVLTFGAGSRLTVL.

The table lists this clonotype with many counts. The chain carries TRBV5-1 and TRBJ2-2; 10 bases are shared with TRBD1. This CDR3 comprises 18 residues. V trimming: 1 base; J trimming: 6 bases; junction bases outside the gene matches: 12. CDR1 SGHRS and CDR2 YFSETQ come from the germline V gene. The CDR3 coding sequence is TGCGCCAGCAGCTTGCGGGACAGGGGATTGATCCGGGCCGGGGAGCTGTTTTTT. Translating gives CASSLRDRGLIRAGELFF. Together with reference TRBV5-1 and TRBJ2-2, the CDR3 gives the full variable domain: KAGVTQTPRYLIKTRGQQVTLSCSPISGHRSVSWYQQTPGQGLQFLFEYFSETQRNKGNFPGRFSGRQFSNSRSEMNVSTLELGDSALYLCASSLRDRGLIRAGELFFGEGSRLTVL.

The rearrangement joins TRBV11-2 to TRBJ2-3; 7 positions agree with TRBD1. The CDR3 totals 15 residues. V was pared by 0 bases and J by 4 bases, with 4 bases of the junction left unmatched. CDR1 SGHAT and CDR2 FQNNGV come from the germline V gene. CDR3 DNA sequence: TGTGCCAGCAGCTTAGATCGCGACAGGGCAGATACGCAGTATTTT. Translation: CASSLDRDRADTQYF.

This clonotype has a count of ten or more. This sequence joins TRBV3-1 and TRBJ2-3, with 7 bases that match TRBD2. The V segment lost 3 bases and the J segment 11 bases; nucleotides outside the gene matches: 23. Germline CDR1 and CDR2: LGHDT and YNNKEL (reference sequence). The CDR3 is made up of 18 amino acids. The CDR3 sequence: CASSHFSPSGAIQSGQYF. CDR3 DNA: TGTGCCAGCAGCCATTTTTCCCCCAGCGGGGCTATACAATCCGGGCAGTATTTT.

This clonotype appeared many times. The chain combines TRBV29-1 with TRBJ2-7; 7 positions match TRBD2. This CDR3 contains 13 residues. V lost 0 bases, J lost 6 bases, and 5 bases stayed unmatched. Germline lookup yields CDR1 SQVTM and CDR2 ANQGSEA. The CDR3 DNA sequence: TGCAGCGTTGAAGATCCCCAGCGGGGCGAGCAGTACTTC. Amino acid sequence: CSVEDPQRGEQYF.

In its sample, this clonotype was seen many times. The chain is built from TRBV7-9 and TRBJ2-7; D is unclear. V was trimmed by 5 bases and J by 0 bases, leaving 14 bases between them. The CDR3 contains 15 residues. The germline CDR1 and CDR2 sequences are SEHNR and FQNEAQ (reference sequence). This CDR3 reads CASSAGQEGSYEQYF. The CDR3 DNA sequence: TGTGCCAGCAGCGCCGGGCAAGAAGGCTCCTACGAGCAGTACTTC.

A note on this clonotype: Since a much larger clone is just one base distant, this may be a read error. The chain combines TRBV6-2 or TRBV6-3 with TRBJ1-2; TRBD1 is a possible D gene (6 bases). This CDR3 region has 14 residues. The V end was cut by 6 bases, the J end by 2 bases, with 13 bases between. Looked up from germline, CDR1 is MNHEY and CDR2 is SVGEGT. In nucleotides, the CDR3 is TGTGCCAGCAGAACAGGGAATTCGAACTATGGCTACACCTTC. Protein sequence: CASRTGNSNYGYTF.

Of note for this clonotype: This sequence may be a read error, since a much larger clone differs from it by one base. J is TRBJ2-4 and V is TRBV5-6, with D hard to call. CDR3 length equals 14 residues. V was shortened by 3 bases and J by 2 bases, with 9 bases between the two germline ends. Germline CDR1 is SGHDT and CDR2 is YYEEEE. CDR3 nucleotide sequence: TGTGCCAGCAGCTATCAGCGTTCCAAAAACATTCAGTACTTC. As protein: CASSYQRSKNIQYF.

This clonotype was seen a handful of times. V and J are TRBV10-3 and TRBJ1-2, with a possible D match to TRBD1 (6 bases). Germline CDR1 and CDR2: ENHRY and SYGVKD. This CDR3 has 11 residues. V shed 6 bases and J shed 6 bases, with 8 bases lying between them. The CDR3 region has the DNA TGTGCCATCAGGGACAGCAATGGCTACACCTTC. Its translation is CAIRDSNGYTF.

In this sample, this clonotype turned up many times. This sequence joins TRBV3-1 and TRBJ1-2, with D possibly matching TRBD1 (6 bases). This CDR3 spans 12 amino acids. The germline V gene has CDR1 LGHDT and CDR2 YNNKEL (reference sequence). V lost 3 bases and J 8 bases, leaving 10 bases between the germline ends. CDR3 in amino acids: CASSQHREGYTF. CDR3 DNA sequence: TGTGCCAGCAGCCAGCACAGGGAGGGCTACACCTTC.

This clonotype came up a few times. V gene TRBV6-2 or TRBV6-3 combines with J gene TRBJ2-7; the match to TRBD2 covers 7 bases. The V segment lost 6 bases and the J segment 4 bases; nucleotides outside the gene matches: 6. CDR1 and CDR2 from the germline V gene are MNHEY and SVGEGT. This CDR3 comprises 13 residues. Here the CDR3 reads CASRLGGAYEQYF. The CDR3 DNA reads as TGTGCCAGCAGGCTGGGAGGGGCATACGAGCAGTACTTC.

Only a few counts were recorded for this clonotype. The J gene is TRBJ2-3, the V gene TRBV7-2; D call uncertain. The germline CDR1 and CDR2 sequences are SGHTA and FQGNSA. The CDR3 covers 15 residues. The V end was cut by 1 base, the J end by 1 base, with 9 bases between. CDR3 nucleotides: TGTGCCAGCAGCTTAGTCGCGAGCGGCACAGATACGCAGTATTTT. This codes for CASSLVASGTDTQYF. Based on the CDR3 plus reference TRBV7-2 and TRBJ2-3, the full variable domain is GAGVSQSPSNKVTEKGKDVELRCDPISGHTALYWYRQSLGQGLEFLIYFQGNSAPDKSGLPSDRFSAERTGGSVSTLTIQRTQQEDSAVYLCASSLVASGTDTQYFGPGTRLTVL.

This clonotype was picked up many times. The V call is TRBV27, the J call TRBJ2-2; D call uncertain. This CDR3 has 12 residues. CDR1 and CDR2 from the germline V gene are MNHEY and SMNVEV (reference sequence). With 7 bases removed from V and 8 bases from J, the gap between germline ends came to 11 bases. CDR3: CASISDGGELFF. CDR3 DNA sequence: TGTGCCAGCATCTCGGACGGGGGGGAGCTGTTTTTT.

The sample holds many counts of this clonotype. The chain combines TRBV20-1 with TRBJ2-7, with TRBD1 matching 7 bases. V lost 7 bases, J lost 0 bases, and 9 bases stayed unmatched. Germline CDR1 DFQATT, CDR2 SNEGSKA (reference sequence). This CDR3 region has 14 residues. CDR3 bases: TGCAGTGTTAACCATAGGGACAGCTCCTACGAGCAGTACTTC. This translates into CSVNHRDSSYEQYF.

This clonotype was observed at least ten times. V usage is TRBV28 and J usage is TRBJ1-3, with D uncertain. The V gene's germline CDR1 is MDHEN and CDR2 SYDVKM. This CDR3 contains 16 residues. The ends were cut back, 5 bases at V and 0 bases at J, with 14 bases in the middle. This chain's CDR3 is CASSPSTRRSGNTIYF. The CDR3 DNA sequence: TGTGCCAGCAGTCCCTCGACACGCCGCTCTGGAAACACCATATATTTT. Looking up the rest from reference TRBV28 and TRBJ1-3 gives the full variable domain: DVKVTQSSRYLVKRTGEKVFLECVQDMDHENMFWYRQDPGLGLRLIYFSYDVKMKEKGDIPEGYSVSREKKERFSLILESASTNQTSMYLCASSPSTRRSGNTIYFGEGSWLTVV.

This clonotype came up a few times. The chain recombines TRBV6-4 with TRBJ2-7; TRBD1 agrees at 7 bases. This CDR3 is built from 15 residues. With V trimmed by 5 bases and J by 3 bases, 10 bases remained unmatched. The germline gives CDR1 MRHNA, CDR2 SNTAGT. The CDR3 protein is CASSPSPGQIYEQYF. The CDR3 region has the DNA TGTGCCAGCAGTCCCTCACCGGGACAGATCTACGAGCAGTACTTC.

The chain employs TRBV4-2 and TRBJ2-7, with D perhaps matching TRBD2 (7 bases). The CDR3 is made up of 15 amino acids. The germline V gene has CDR1 LGHNA and CDR2 YNFKEQ. V gave up 0 bases and J gave up 4 bases, with 13 bases separating them. The DNA for the CDR3 is TGTGCCAGCAGCCAAGAATCGGGGGGCAGTTACGAGCAGTACTTC. Protein product: CASSQESGGSYEQYF.

The rearrangement uses TRBV25-1 and TRBJ2-5; 13 bases are a match to TRBD2. CDR3 length equals 15 residues. V trimming: 1 base; J trimming: 5 bases; junction bases outside the gene matches: 1. CDR1 is MGHDK and CDR2 is SYGVNS in the germline V gene. The chain's CDR3 is CASSEWTSGSETQYF. CDR3 nucleotides: TGTGCCAGCAGTGAATGGACTAGCGGGAGTGAGACCCAGTACTTC.

This clonotype occurred a few times. The chain links TRBV7-2 to TRBJ1-6; 7 nucleotides line up with TRBD1. Unmatched junction bases numbered 7, after V lost 4 bases and J lost 7 bases. CDR3 length: 15 amino acids. The germline V gene has CDR1 SGHTA and CDR2 FQGNSA. The CDR3 protein is CASSYRDSQNSPLHF. The DNA for the CDR3 is TGTGCCAGCAGCTACCGGGACAGTCAAAATTCACCCCTCCACTTT.